Listed below are T cell receptor beta chains from one sample, sequenced in a study of shared clonotypes between healthy human individuals. Sequenced by immunoSEQ multiplex PCR; TCRdb stores in-frame clones only, minus some. This table holds about 2.3 million clones, 93% found once. Sequences were obtained from naive CD4+ T cells from PBMCs. Receptors were obtained from a man between 18 and 29 years old in good health. Some clones in this sample may be carry-over from other donors' samples. CDR3s include the opening cysteine and the closing phenylalanine or tryptophan. The D gene is left open where the match is weak. Some rows have no size entry. The others give once, few or many, or a class for an expanded clone.

size | D | J | V | DNA | CDR3
. | . | TRBJ2-2 | TRBV2 | TGTGCCAGCAGTGCCCGGGACCAAAGCCCCGGGGAGCTGTTTTTT | CASSARDQSPGELFF
once | TRBD1 | TRBJ1-3 | TRBV7-9 | TGTGCCAGCAGCCCACGTCCCGGGACAGCTATTTTCGGCACCATATATTTT | CASSPRPGTAIFGTIYF
. | . | TRBJ1-3 | TRBV14 | TGTGCCAGCAGCCGACCCGGTTTACCGGGCGGAAACACCATATATTTT | CASSRPGLPGGNTIYF
. | TRBD1 | TRBJ2-1 | TRBV6-5 | TGTGCCAGCAGCCGCGGACAGGTCACTTGGAGCGAGCAGTTCTTC | CASSRGQVTWSEQFF
. | . | TRBJ1-2 | TRBV19 | TGTGCCAGTCGGGACCGTGGGGAGTCGCGGGGCTACACCTTC | CASRDRGESRGYTF
. | . | TRBJ1-4 | TRBV27 | TGTGCCAGCAGTTATGGGGCCCTGCAAAGTAGGGGAGGTTATGAAAAACTGTTTTTT | CASSYGALQSRGGYEKLFF
few | . | TRBJ1-1 | TRBV14 | TGTGCCAGCAGCCAAGGACCCGGTCTTCAAGCTTTCTTT | CASSQGPGLQAFF
. | TRBD2 | TRBJ2-2 | TRBV2 | TGTGCCAGCAGGGGGACTAGCGGGAACCCCGGGGAGCTGTTTTTT | CASRGTSGNPGELFF
. | . | TRBJ1-1 | TRBV18 | TGTGCCAGCTCACTCAAAGGACAGATTTCTGAAGCTTTCTTT | CASSLKGQISEAFF
few | TRBD1 | TRBJ1-1 | TRBV7-8 | TGTGCCAGCAGCCCAGGGGGCAGGGGAGCTTTCTTT | CASSPGGRGAFF
. | TRBD2 | TRBJ2-7 | TRBV5-4 | TGTGCCAGCAGCTCACCGGGACTAGCGAACGAGCAGTACTTC | CASSSPGLANEQYF
. | TRBD1 | TRBJ1-1 | TRBV6-5 | TGTGCCAGCAGACTGACAGGGTCGAGGTCTGAAGCTTTCTTT | CASRLTGSRSEAFF
. | . | TRBJ2-5 | TRBV14 | TGTGCCAGCAGCCACTCAGCTAGGTGGGAGACCCAGTACTTC | CASSHSARWETQYF
. | TRBD2 | TRBJ2-7 | TRBV9 | TGTGCCAGCAGCGAGGGACTAGCGGGAGGGGGTCGCGAGCAGTACTTC | CASSEGLAGGGREQYF
. | . | TRBJ1-1 | TRBV9 | TGTGCCAGCGTTCGCGTGGTTGGGAACACTGAAGCTTTCTTT | CASVRVVGNTEAFF
. | . | TRBJ2-3 | TRBV11-3 | TGTGCCAGCAGCCGACAGTCAAGCACAGATACGCAGTATTTT | CASSRQSSTDTQYF
. | . | TRBJ2-7 | TRBV5-4 | TGTGCCAGCAGCTGGAAAGGGGGGTTTGACGAGCAGTACTTC | CASSWKGGFDEQYF
. | TRBD1 | TRBJ2-5 | TRBV19 | TGTGCCAGTAGTTGGGGGACAGGGGGAGAGACCCAGTACTTC | CASSWGTGGETQYF
. | TRBD2 | TRBJ2-7 | TRBV5-5 | TGTGCCAGCAGCCGGGCGGGAGCCCCAGCCTACGAGCAGTACTTC | CASSRAGAPAYEQYF
. | TRBD2 | TRBJ2-3 | TRBV5-4 | TGTGCCAGCAGCGCGGGGGGGTCTAGCACAGATACGCAGTATTTT | CASSAGGSSTDTQYF
. | . | TRBJ2-3 | TRBV2 | TGTGCCAGCAGCCCCGGCACAGATACGCAGTATTTT | CASSPGTDTQYF
once | . | TRBJ2-7 | TRBV5-1 | TGCGCCAGCAGCTCGACTCGACCAGGGGCGGGGGAGCAGTACTTC | CASSSTRPGAGEQYF
. | TRBD2 | TRBJ2-3 | TRBV7-9 | TGTGCCAGCAGCACCGGGACTAGCTCCGCAGATACGCAGTATTTT | CASSTGTSSADTQYF
. | . | TRBJ2-2 | TRBV9 | TGTGCCAGCAGCCCCCACCTCCGTTCCGATGGCACCGGGGAGCTGTTTTTT | CASSPHLRSDGTGELFF
. | . | TRBJ2-7 | TRBV10-1 | TGCGCCAGCAGTGAGTCGGGAGCCTACGAGCAGTACTTC | CASSESGAYEQYF
. | TRBD1 | TRBJ2-7 | TRBV11-3 | TGTGCCAGCAGCTTAGATCTGTTAGGGGGCGACGAGCAGTACTTC | CASSLDLLGGDEQYF
. | . | TRBJ2-5 | TRBV6-5 | TGTGCCAGCAGTTACACCAGGGGAGAGGCCGGGACCCAGTACTTC | CASSYTRGEAGTQYF
. | TRBD2 | TRBJ2-3 | TRBV9 | TGTGCCAGCAGCGTAGTCCCCACTAGCGGGAAATTCACAGATACGCAGTATTTT | CASSVVPTSGKFTDTQYF
. | . | TRBJ1-2 | TRBV28 | TGTGCCAGCAGTGTTCTTCTCCTTGACAACTATGGCTACACCTTC | CASSVLLLDNYGYTF
. | . | TRBJ1-2 | TRBV28 | TGTGCCAGCAGTTTTATGGGGTATGGCTACACCTTC | CASSFMGYGYTF
. | . | TRBJ2-1 | TRBV18 | TGTGCCAGCTCAAGGCCGGTCGGGCGGGAACCAATGGAGCAGTTCTTC | CASSRPVGREPMEQFF
. | . | TRBJ1-6 | TRBV6-6 | TGTGCCAGCCTTGATGGGCAGGTCAATTCACCCCTCCACTTT | CASLDGQVNSPLHF
. | . | TRBJ2-3 | TRBV28 | TGTGCCAGCAGTTTGGGCGGGACCCAAAGGGATACGCAGTATTTT | CASSLGGTQRDTQYF
. | . | TRBJ1-5 | TRBV30 | TGTGCCTGGAGTGGGACCCCTAATCAGCCCCAGCATTTT | CAWSGTPNQPQHF
. | TRBD2 | TRBJ2-3 | TRBV27 | TGTGCCAGCAGTTTAACAAGCGGGAGGTCAGGAGATACGCAGTATTTT | CASSLTSGRSGDTQYF
. | TRBD1 | TRBJ2-7 | TRBV29-1 | TGCAGCGTTGGACTAGGACAGGGGGTGCAGTACTTC | CSVGLGQGVQYF
. | TRBD1 | TRBJ1-5 | TRBV6-5 | TGTGCCAGCAGCCTGGACAGGGGGGGTCAGCCCCAGCATTTT | CASSLDRGGQPQHF
. | TRBD1 | TRBJ1-4 | TRBV4-3 | TGCGCCAGCAGCCCGCCGGGACAGGAGCCTGAAAAACTGTTTTTT | CASSPPGQEPEKLFF
. | . | TRBJ2-7 | TRBV18 | TGTGCCAGCTCACCCGGGGCCGTTGGCCCCGAGCAGTACTTC | CASSPGAVGPEQYF
. | . | TRBJ2-7 | TRBV6-5 | TGTGCCAGCAGCCCCAGGGTCGGGGGGCTCGAGCAGTACTTC | CASSPRVGGLEQYF
. | . | TRBJ1-4 | TRBV20-1 | TGCAGTGCTAGCCGGGTCGAAAAACTGTTTTTT | CSASRVEKLFF
. | . | TRBJ1-4 | TRBV25-1 | TGTGCCAGCAGTGAGGGGGCACGGGAAAAACTGTTTTTT | CASSEGAREKLFF
. | . | TRBJ1-1 | TRBV27 | TGTGCCAGCAGTTCCTTTCTCACAGGGTTTGGCACTGAAGCTTTCTTT | CASSSFLTGFGTEAFF
. | . | TRBJ2-1 | TRBV7-3 | TGTGCCAGCAGCGGGACGGTACAGTGGGGTGAGCAGTTCTTC | CASSGTVQWGEQFF